These 16 T cell receptor beta chains originate from one sample sequenced in a study of T cell responses to AZD1222 COVID-19 vaccine. Assay: immunoSEQ multiplex PCR; the TCRdb copy retains only in-frame clones and omits some. The repertoire has 150,000 to 200,000 clones, roughly 90% of them found once; the top ten carry more than 5.5%. The input for sequencing was peripheral blood, taken on day 0 of AZD1222 vaccination. The receptors originated from an adult in good health.

The V gene is TRBV4-2, the J gene TRBJ2-7, with 8 bases matching TRBD1. The V and J ends lost 2 bases and 4 bases, in that order; junction bases with no gene match: 7. The CDR3 is made up of 15 amino acids. Germline assignment: CDR1 LGHNA and CDR2 YNFKEQ. DNA for the CDR3: TGTGCCAGCAGCCAACCTCAAGGACAGGGTTACGAGCAGTACTTC. This translates into CASSQPQGQGYEQYF.

The genes are TRBV28 and TRBJ2-5; D ambiguous. The CDR3 consists of 17 residues. Trimming took off 2 bases at V and 2 bases at J, with 18 bases between the two ends. Germline V gene sequence: CDR1 MDHEN, CDR2 SYDVKM. The CDR3 spells CASSLAVGIGMQETQYF. DNA for the CDR3: TGTGCCAGCAGTTTAGCTGTTGGAATAGGTATGCAAGAGACCCAGTACTTC.

The V and J genes are TRBV5-5 and TRBJ1-2; 8 nucleotides agree with TRBD1. Trimming cost V 4 bases and J 4 bases; bases outside gene matches: 9. CDR3 length: 15 amino acids. Per germline, CDR1 SGHKS and CDR2 YYEKEE (reference sequence). The CDR3 DNA reads as TGTGCCAGCAGCCCTACGGACAGGGTGGGCTATGGCTACACCTTC. Translation: CASSPTDRVGYGYTF.

V is TRBV28 and J is TRBJ1-4, with D maybe TRBD1 (6 bases). The CDR3 length is 14 residues. The V gene lost 4 bases and the J gene lost 4 bases, with 10 bases spanning the gap. The germline V gene has CDR1 MDHEN and CDR2 SYDVKM. The CDR3, as DNA: TGTGCCAGCAGTTCCGGACAGCTTAATGAAAAACTGTTTTTT. Translation: CASSSGQLNEKLFF.

The rearrangement joins TRBV9 to TRBJ1-6; 7 nucleotides agree with TRBD1. With 3 bases clipped from V and 9 bases from J, the junction kept 12 bases outside the gene matches. This CDR3 is built from 16 residues. The germline V gene encodes CDR1 SGDLS and CDR2 YYNGEE. CDR3 amino acids: CASSADPGQLASPLHF. CDR3 DNA: TGTGCCAGCAGCGCAGACCCGGGACAGCTTGCTTCACCCCTCCACTTT.

The V and J genes are TRBV5-1 and TRBJ1-6; no clear D gene. Trimming pared 0 bases from V and 9 bases from J, leaving 13 bases between. The germline V gene has CDR1 SGHRS and CDR2 YFSETQ. This CDR3 is built from 15 residues. The CDR3 sequence: CASSLGPAGGSPLHF. CDR3 DNA sequence: TGCGCCAGCAGCTTGGGACCCGCCGGAGGTTCACCCCTCCACTTT.

V usage is TRBV10-3 and J usage is TRBJ2-3; TRBD1 aligns across 8 bases. Trimming removed 3 bases from V and 4 bases from J; junction bases left unmatched: 6. The CDR3 has 15 amino acids. The germline V gene has CDR1 ENHRY and CDR2 SYGVKD. CDR3 protein: CAISDSQGAPDTQYF. The DNA for the CDR3 is TGTGCCATCAGTGATTCGCAGGGGGCCCCAGATACGCAGTATTTT.

The chain uses TRBV30 and TRBJ1-3; 9 bases are shared with TRBD1. Per the germline V gene, CDR1 is GTSNPN and CDR2 is SVGIG (reference sequence). Trimming removed 5 bases from V and 2 bases from J; junction bases left unmatched: 10. This CDR3 is built from 16 residues. The CDR3 bases are TGTGCCTGGGCACCCCTGGGACAGGGAACTGGAAACACCATATATTTT. Its protein product is CAWAPLGQGTGNTIYF.

The chain employs TRBV18 and TRBJ1-1; 11 bases align to TRBD1. Germline CDR1 KGHSH, CDR2 LQKENI. The CDR3 sequence is 19 residues long. Trimming took 2 bases from V and 3 from J; bases not matched to a gene: 14. CDR3 sequence: CASSPMFLGQGAAHTEAFF. CDR3 nucleotides: TGTGCCAGCTCACCAATGTTTTTAGGACAGGGGGCGGCGCACACTGAAGCTTTCTTT.

J is TRBJ2-3 and V is TRBV10-3; no clear D. Trimming removed 4 bases at V and 4 bases at J, with 15 bases between. CDR1 and CDR2 (germline): ENHRY, SYGVKD. The CDR3 has 15 residues. The CDR3 DNA reads TGTGCCATCAGTGCGCGAGAGGATGGGGCAGATACGCAGTATTTT. This encodes CAISAREDGADTQYF.

V usage is TRBV14 and J usage is TRBJ2-3; 9 bases map to TRBD2. The CDR3 contains 19 residues. The germline V gene has CDR1 SGHDN and CDR2 FVKESK. V dropped 1 base and J dropped 5; count of bases not matched to a gene: 16. CDR3 amino acids: CASSQGLAGTLLGEDTQYF. In nucleotides, the CDR3 is TGTGCCAGCAGCCAAGGCCTAGCGGGGACCCTCCTCGGTGAAGATACGCAGTATTTT.

The rearrangement uses TRBV27 and TRBJ1-5, with D maybe TRBD1 (5 bases). V was pared by 5 bases and J by 1 base, with 18 bases between. The CDR3 sequence is 17 residues long. Germline-derived CDR1 and CDR2 are MNHEY and SMNVEV (reference sequence). CDR3 bases: TGTGCCAGCAGTCCCTCTAAGAGGGGCAGGAGCAATCAGCCCCAGCATTTT. It translates to CASSPSKRGRSNQPQHF.

The rearrangement uses TRBV7-2 and TRBJ2-1; 8 nucleotides line up with TRBD1. The CDR3 is 14 amino acids. CDR1 is SGHTA, CDR2 FQGNSA, per germline. V trimming: 4 bases; J trimming: 6 bases; junction bases outside the gene matches: 5. The CDR3 DNA follows: TGTGCCAGCAGCTCCACGACAGGGGTCAATGAGCAGTTCTTC. Translated: CASSSTTGVNEQFF.

The genes are TRBV30 and TRBJ1-1; D uncertain. The germline V and J ends were trimmed by 4 bases and 4 bases, with 10 bases remaining between them. Germline V gene lookup returns CDR1 GTSNPN and CDR2 SVGIG (reference sequence). This CDR3 has 12 residues. The CDR3 DNA reads as TGTGCCTGGAACTTAGGTGGCACTGAAGCTTTCTTT. Translation: CAWNLGGTEAFF. The whole variable domain, remainder taken from reference TRBV30 and TRBJ1-1, is SQTIHQWPATLVQPVGSPLSLECTVEGTSNPNLYWYRQAAGRGLQLLFYSVGIGQISSEVPQNLSASRPQDRQFILSSKKLLLSDSGFYLCAWNLGGTEAFFGQGTRLTVV.

Turning to this clone: The sample has other DNA sequences that encode this CDR3 too. The V call is TRBV28, the J call TRBJ1-6; D might be TRBD1 (5 bases). The CDR3 runs 12 residues. V lost 8 bases and J 8 bases, leaving 10 bases between the germline ends. Germline CDR1 and CDR2: MDHEN and SYDVKM. CDR3 residues: CASGQGDSPLHF. In DNA form, the CDR3 reads TGTGCCAGCGGACAAGGGGATTCACCCCTCCACTTT.

The rearrangement uses TRBV28 and TRBJ1-3; D not certain. V lost 5 bases, J lost 4 bases, and 9 bases lay in between. Per the germline V gene, CDR1 is MDHEN and CDR2 is SYDVKM. CDR3 size: 13 residues. The CDR3 sequence: CASSPSLGNTIYF. The CDR3 nucleotides read TGTGCCAGCAGTCCGTCACTAGGAAACACCATATATTTT.